What follows are 29 T cell receptor beta chains derived from one specimen sequenced in a study of blood T cell repertoires in COVID-19. The repertoire was sequenced with immunoSEQ multiplex PCR; TCRdb's copy has only in-frame clones and lacks some. The table lists approximately 210,000 clones, 88% of them singletons. Sequencing was done on a sample of PBMCs or T cells enriched from blood (not recorded which). These receptors originate from a woman in her forties or fifties with acute COVID-19.

This chain links TRBV3-1 (or the pseudogene TRBV3-2) with TRBJ2-6; 10 bases match TRBD1. Losses at the gene ends were 6 bases for V and 0 bases for J; bases not matched to a gene: 11. The CDR3 length is 19 residues. Germline loops: CDR1 LGHDT, CDR2 YNNKEL (reference sequence). CDR3: CASSRPRGQGVSGANVLTF. CDR3 bases: TGTGCCAGCAGTCGCCCCCGTGGACAGGGGGTCTCTGGGGCCAACGTCCTGACTTTC.

The V and J genes are TRBV5-4 and TRBJ2-1; TRBD2 is a possible D gene (6 bases). The ends were cut back, 4 bases at V and 2 bases at J, with 16 bases in the middle. This CDR3 has 16 amino acids. The germline V gene has CDR1 SGHNT and CDR2 YYREEE (reference sequence). The CDR3 reads CASSPPGDTAYNEQFF. The DNA of the CDR3 is TGTGCCAGCAGCCCGCCGGGAGACACAGCCTACAATGAGCAGTTCTTC.

The chain has TRBV25-1 and TRBJ2-3; D remains ambiguous. Germline V CDR1 and CDR2: MGHDK, SYGVNS. V lost 3 bases to trimming and J lost 2 bases, with 6 bases between them. The CDR3 has 13 residues. The CDR3 nucleotides read TGTGCCAGCAGTGACCCCAACACAGATACGCAGTATTTT. Translating gives CASSDPNTDTQYF.

The chain couples TRBV28 to TRBJ1-4, with 8 bases matching TRBD1. Losses at the gene ends were 3 bases for V and 7 bases for J; bases not matched to a gene: 16. Germline V lookup: CDR1 MDHEN, CDR2 SYDVKM. This CDR3 has 18 residues. The CDR3 reads CASSFAQGAGMGGEKLFF. The CDR3 nucleotides are TGTGCCAGCAGTTTCGCCCAGGGGGCGGGGATGGGAGGTGAAAAACTGTTTTTT.

The chain carries TRBV3-1 (or the pseudogene TRBV3-2) and TRBJ2-7; the match to TRBD1 covers 8 bases. The V gene's germline CDR1 is LGHDT and CDR2 YNNKEL (reference sequence). This CDR3 is 11 amino acids long. V lost 3 bases to trimming and J lost 12 bases; unmatched junction nucleotides: 4. The DNA of the CDR3 is TGTGCCAGCAGCCACAGGGACAGGACGTACTTC. Protein product: CASSHRDRTYF.

In its sample, this clone was seen once. V is TRBV28 and J is TRBJ1-6, with D tentatively TRBD1 (6 bases). Trimming cost V 4 bases and J 8 bases, with 18 bases left between them. The CDR3 is 16 amino acids. Germline CDR1 MDHEN, CDR2 SYDVKM. CDR3 residues: CASSSLGRDTDSPLHF. Written as DNA, the CDR3 is TGTGCCAGCAGTTCCCTGGGTCGGGACACCGATTCACCCCTCCACTTT.

The chain joins TRBV28 to TRBJ2-7; 7 bases line up with TRBD1. This CDR3 has 14 amino acids. Germline loops: CDR1 MDHEN, CDR2 SYDVKM. The ends lost 2 bases at V and 1 base at J; junction bases unmatched: 2. The CDR3: CASSLGTVSYEQYF. The CDR3 DNA reads as TGTGCCAGCAGTTTAGGGACAGTGTCCTACGAGCAGTACTTC.

This rearrangement joins TRBV30 to TRBJ1-1; no clear D gene. Germline V CDR1 and CDR2: GTSNPN, SVGIG (reference sequence). The CDR3 sequence is 17 residues long. The V end was cut by 0 bases, the J end by 0 bases, with 17 bases between. The CDR3 bases are TGTGCCTGGAGTGTATCGTCCCCCTACGATTTGAACACTGAAGCTTTCTTT. Its protein product is CAWSVSSPYDLNTEAFF.

This chain joins TRBV6-5 and TRBJ2-3, with D perhaps matching TRBD1 (5 bases). V was pared by 4 bases and J by 0 bases, with 8 bases between. Looked up from germline, CDR1 is MNHEY and CDR2 is SVGAGI. This CDR3 region has 14 residues. CDR3 sequence reads: CASSLTASTDTQYF. For the CDR3, the DNA is TGTGCCAGCAGTTTGACAGCTAGCACAGATACGCAGTATTTT.

The gene calls are TRBV6-7 and TRBJ2-7, with 8 bases lining up with TRBD2. TRBV6-7 counts as an open reading frame of uncertain function. V lost 10 bases, J lost 1 base, and 9 bases stayed unmatched. CDR3 length equals 14 residues. The CDR3 DNA sequence: TGTGCCACCGCGTCACGGGAGGGATCCTACGAGCAGTACTTC. Its translation: CATASREGSYEQYF.

In this sample, this clone turned up a few times. This sequence joins TRBV19 and TRBJ2-2; 9 nucleotides agree with TRBD1. Trimming removed 4 bases from V and 4 bases from J; junction bases left unmatched: 13. This CDR3 comprises 18 residues. Per germline, CDR1 LNHDA and CDR2 SQIVND (reference sequence). The CDR3 DNA reads as TGTGCCAGTAGTAGAGGGACAGGGCCTAGCAGCGGCACCGGGGAGCTGTTTTTT. Its translation: CASSRGTGPSSGTGELFF.

The V gene is TRBV10-3, the J gene TRBJ2-7; a weak D match, TRBD1 (7 bases). Germline assignment: CDR1 ENHRY and CDR2 SYGVKD. Between the trimmed V and J ends, which lost 4 bases and 3 bases, there was a span of 13 bases. The CDR3 sequence is 14 residues long. This CDR3 reads CAISGGQDYYEQYF. DNA for the CDR3: TGTGCCATCAGTGGAGGACAGGACTACTACGAGCAGTACTTC.

The chain links TRBV27 to TRBJ2-1, with TRBD2 as a possible D gene (6 bases). Germline-derived CDR1 and CDR2 are MNHEY and SMNVEV (reference sequence). The V end was cut by 1 base, the J end by 0 bases, with 7 bases between. The length of the CDR3 is 15 residues. CDR3 in amino acids: CASSLLGGSYNEQFF. The CDR3 coding sequence is TGTGCCAGCAGTTTATTGGGGGGCTCCTACAATGAGCAGTTCTTC.

This clone appeared once. The rearrangement links TRBV7-2 to TRBJ1-5, with 7 bases that match TRBD1. Germline-derived CDR1 and CDR2 are SGHTA and FQGNSA. V shed 4 bases, J shed 0 bases, and the junction held 6 bases outside the gene matches. The CDR3 covers 16 residues. The CDR3 here is CASSSGTVYSNQPQHF. The CDR3 nucleotides are TGTGCCAGCAGCTCAGGGACAGTTTATAGCAATCAGCCCCAGCATTTT. Supplemented by reference TRBV7-2 and TRBJ1-5, the full variable domain reads GAGVSQSPSNKVTEKGKDVELRCDPISGHTALYWYRQSLGQGLEFLIYFQGNSAPDKSGLPSDRFSAERTGGSVSTLTIQRTQQEDSAVYLCASSSGTVYSNQPQHFGDGTRLSIL.

The CDR3 DNA reads as TGTGCCAGCAGTTTATCTTGGAGGGCGGGAGCAACTAATGAAAAACTGTTTTTT. It yields the protein CASSLSWRAGATNEKLFF. The V gene is TRBV27, the J gene TRBJ1-4; no clear D gene. V lost 0 bases to trimming and J lost 0 bases, with 14 bases between them. The CDR3 has 18 amino acids. CDR1 is MNHEY and CDR2 is SMNVEV in the germline V gene (reference sequence). Based on the CDR3 plus reference TRBV27 and TRBJ1-4, the full variable domain is EAQVTQNPRYLITVTGKKLTVTCSQNMNHEYMSWYRQDPGLGLRQIYYSMNVEVTDKGDVPEGYKVSRKEKRNFPLILESPSPNQTSLYFCASSLSWRAGATNEKLFFGSGTQLSVL.

This chain links TRBV18 with TRBJ1-5; D might be TRBD1 (6 bases). Germline CDR1 KGHSH, CDR2 LQKENI. Trimming took 5 bases from V and 5 from J, leaving 16 bases between them. This CDR3 has 15 amino acids. CDR3 region: CASSAGGAGDQPQHF. The CDR3 coding sequence is TGTGCCAGCTCAGCCGGGGGGGCAGGGGATCAGCCCCAGCATTTT.

The V call is TRBV30, the J call TRBJ2-3, with D possibly matching TRBD2 (6 bases). V lost 3 bases, J lost 3 bases, and 13 bases lay in between. Germline lookup yields CDR1 GTSNPN and CDR2 SVGIG (reference sequence). This CDR3 has 14 residues. CDR3 coding DNA: TGTGCCTGGAGGAGGGCGGGGCAGACAGATACGCAGTATTTT. This translates into CAWRRAGQTDTQYF. Using reference TRBV30 and TRBJ2-3 for the parts outside the CDR3, the full variable domain is SQTIHQWPATLVQPVGSPLSLECTVEGTSNPNLYWYRQAAGRGLQLLFYSVGIGQISSEVPQNLSASRPQDRQFILSSKKLLLSDSGFYLCAWRRAGQTDTQYFGPGTRLTVL.

The chain couples TRBV7-2 to TRBJ2-3; 7 bases match TRBD2. Losses at the gene ends were 3 bases for V and 2 bases for J; bases not matched to a gene: 14. CDR3 length equals 18 residues. Germline lookup yields CDR1 SGHTA and CDR2 FQGNSA. The CDR3 coding sequence is TGTGCCAGCAGCTTTAACCCCTCCTTTAGCGGGTACACAGATACGCAGTATTTT. Translated, it gives CASSFNPSFSGYTDTQYF.

This clone was detected only a few times. The chain links TRBV25-1 to TRBJ1-1; TRBD1 might be the D (5 bases). The V and J ends lost 1 base and 3 bases respectively, with 18 bases between them. The length of the CDR3 is 17 residues. The germline V gene has CDR1 MGHDK and CDR2 SYGVNS. Written as DNA, the CDR3 is TGTGCCAGCAGTGAATCTAGGGCAGGGATTGGGTACACTGAAGCTTTCTTT. It specifies CASSESRAGIGYTEAFF. Full variable domain (outside the CDR3, taken from reference TRBV25-1 and TRBJ1-1): EADIYQTPRYLVIGTGKKITLECSQTMGHDKMYWYQQDPGMELHLIHYSYGVNSTEKGDLSSESTVSRIRTEHFPLTLESARPSHTSQYLCASSESRAGIGYTEAFFGQGTRLTVV.

V is TRBV19 and J is TRBJ1-1; D perhaps matches TRBD1 (6 bases). Germline assignment: CDR1 LNHDA and CDR2 SQIVND (reference sequence). This CDR3 has 13 amino acids. V shed 1 base and J shed 4 bases, with 7 bases lying between them. CDR3 sequence (DNA): TGTGCCAGTAGTATAGGAGGGGGCACTGAAGCTTTCTTT. This encodes CASSIGGGTEAFF.

This clone appeared a single time. CDR3 protein: CASSLARDYEQYF. In DNA, the CDR3 is TGTGCCAGCAGCTTAGCGCGAGACTACGAGCAGTACTTC. The V gene is TRBV7-9, the J gene TRBJ2-7; D call uncertain. Trimming stripped 0 bases from V and 3 bases from J, with 6 bases between. The germline V gene encodes CDR1 SEHNR and CDR2 FQNEAQ (reference sequence). This CDR3 comprises 13 residues.

The chain couples TRBV6-5 to TRBJ2-3, with 7 bases identical to TRBD2. The CDR3 is 13 amino acids. Germline V gene lookup returns CDR1 MNHEY and CDR2 SVGAGI. The V gene end was trimmed by 6 bases and the J gene end by 4 bases; junction bases not matched to a gene: 4. The CDR3 sequence is CASRRELADTQYF. The CDR3 DNA is TGTGCCAGCAGGCGGGAGCTTGCAGATACGCAGTATTTT.

DNA for the CDR3: TGTGCCAGCAGCCGTGGACTAGCGGGGAACTACGAGCAGTACTTC. This codes for CASSRGLAGNYEQYF. The J gene is TRBJ2-7, the V gene TRBV4-2, with 12 positions matching TRBD2. Germline CDR1 and CDR2: LGHNA and YNFKEQ. V shed 4 bases and J 3 bases; nucleotides not matched to a gene: 4. CDR3 length equals 15 residues.

The chain uses TRBV7-9 and TRBJ2-1, with D possibly being TRBD1 (5 bases). The length of the CDR3 is 15 residues. V gave up 3 bases and J gave up 5 bases, with 14 bases separating them. The germline V gene encodes CDR1 SEHNR and CDR2 FQNEAQ (reference sequence). The CDR3 spells CASSLGLAKDNEQFF. CDR3 nucleotides: TGTGCCAGCAGCTTGGGGCTCGCTAAAGACAATGAGCAGTTCTTC.

The rearrangement joins TRBV30 to TRBJ2-7; 7 positions match TRBD1. In germline, CDR1 is GTSNPN, CDR2 SVGIG (reference sequence). The CDR3 extends over 13 amino acids. Germline trimming cut 0 bases from V and 7 bases from J; bases unmatched to any gene: 6. Here the CDR3 DNA reads TGTGCCTGGAGTGTAGGAACAGGGGTAGAGCAGTACTTC. The encoded protein is CAWSVGTGVEQYF.

The chain combines TRBV7-9 with TRBJ2-7, with TRBD1 as a possible D gene (6 bases). Looked up from germline, CDR1 is SEHNR and CDR2 is FQNEAQ (reference sequence). The CDR3 spans 14 residues. V gave up 1 base and J gave up 4 bases, with 11 bases separating them. The DNA of the CDR3 is TGTGCCAGCAGCTTAGGCCCAACAGGGTACGAGCAGTACTTC. Amino acid sequence: CASSLGPTGYEQYF.

J is TRBJ1-1 and V is TRBV5-4; 9 bases line up with TRBD1. Germline CDR1 and CDR2: SGHNT and YYREEE (reference sequence). Trimming removed 4 bases from V and 3 bases from J; junction bases left unmatched: 4. This CDR3 comprises 14 residues. Here the CDR3 reads CASSRDREDTEAFF. The CDR3 region has the DNA TGTGCCAGCAGCCGGGACAGGGAAGACACTGAAGCTTTCTTT.

This chain joins TRBV5-1 and TRBJ2-2, with a possible D match to TRBD2 (5 bases). The V gene lost 0 bases and the J gene lost 2 bases, with 14 bases spanning the gap. In germline, CDR1 is SGHRS, CDR2 YFSETQ. The CDR3 spans 17 residues. The CDR3 loop is CASSLVPGKGNTGELFF. The CDR3, as DNA: TGCGCCAGCAGCTTGGTCCCGGGAAAGGGAAACACCGGGGAGCTGTTTTTT.

This clone was picked up a small number of times. This chain connects TRBV29-1 to TRBJ1-3, with D possibly TRBD1 on 5 matching bases. Germline V gene sequence: CDR1 SQVTM, CDR2 ANQGSEA. The V gene lost 4 bases and the J gene lost 4 bases, with 14 bases spanning the gap. CDR3 length equals 14 residues. CDR3 in DNA: TGCAGCGTTGCAGACCAGGGTACCGGAAACACCATATATTTT. Translating gives CSVADQGTGNTIYF.